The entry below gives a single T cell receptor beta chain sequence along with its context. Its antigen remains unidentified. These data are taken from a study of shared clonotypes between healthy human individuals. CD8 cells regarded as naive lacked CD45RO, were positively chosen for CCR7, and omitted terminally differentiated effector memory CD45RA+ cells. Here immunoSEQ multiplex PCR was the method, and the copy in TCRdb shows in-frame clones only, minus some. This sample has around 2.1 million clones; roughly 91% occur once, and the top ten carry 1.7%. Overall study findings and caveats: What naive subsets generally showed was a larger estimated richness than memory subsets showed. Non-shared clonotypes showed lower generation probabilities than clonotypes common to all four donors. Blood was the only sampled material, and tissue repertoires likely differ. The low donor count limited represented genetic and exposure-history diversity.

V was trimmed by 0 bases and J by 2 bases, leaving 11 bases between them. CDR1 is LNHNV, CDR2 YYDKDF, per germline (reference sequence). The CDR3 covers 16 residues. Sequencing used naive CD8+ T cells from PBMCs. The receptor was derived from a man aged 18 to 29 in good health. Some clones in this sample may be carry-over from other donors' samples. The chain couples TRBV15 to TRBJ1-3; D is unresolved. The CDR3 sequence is CATSRDRPKTGNTIYF. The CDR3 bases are TGTGCCACCAGCAGAGATCGCCCGAAGACTGGAAACACCATATATTTT.